The 30 T cell receptor beta chains reported below all come from one sample, sequenced in a study of OX40 agonist ivuxolimab in advanced cancers. The protocol was immunoSEQ multiplex PCR, while the TCRdb copy is restricted to in-frame clones and leaves out a portion. The data show roughly 100,000 clones, roughly 88% seen once. This sample comprised CD4+ or CD8+ T cells sorted from blood, obtained in a trial of the OX40 agonist ivuxolimab. These receptors came from an adult with an advanced solid tumor such as melanoma, head and neck, liver or kidney cancer.

This clone was seen a few times. The chain employs TRBV5-6 and TRBJ2-6; weak D call: TRBD1 (6 bases). The CDR3 totals 18 residues. The V gene's germline CDR1 is SGHDT and CDR2 YYEEEE. The V gene lost 4 bases and the J gene lost 0 bases, with 17 bases spanning the gap. The CDR3 loop reads CASSPVGGSLSGANVLTF. CDR3 nucleotide sequence: TGTGCCAGCAGCCCTGTTGGGGGCTCCCTCTCTGGGGCCAACGTCCTGACTTTC. Looking up the rest from reference TRBV5-6 and TRBJ2-6 gives the full variable domain: DAGVTQSPTHLIKTRGQQVTLRCSPKSGHDTVSWYQQALGQGPQFIFQYYEEEERQRGNFPDRFSGHQFPNYSSELNVNALLLGDSALYLCASSPVGGSLSGANVLTFGAGSRLTVL.

This clone has only one observation. The gene calls are TRBV28 and TRBJ2-5; D is tentatively TRBD1 or TRBD2 (5 bases each). The CDR3 contains 16 residues. The V and J ends lost 5 bases and 8 bases respectively, with 24 bases between them. The germline V gene has CDR1 MDHEN and CDR2 SYDVKM. The CDR3 bases are TGTGCCAGCAGTGACTTGGACACAGGAGGTTTGCGTACCCAGTACTTC. It is translated as CASSDLDTGGLRTQYF.

The chain is built from TRBV9 and TRBJ1-3, with D hard to call. The germline CDR1 and CDR2 sequences are SGDLS and YYNGEE. The CDR3 is made up of 16 amino acids. V was clipped by 7 bases and J by 2 bases, with 19 bases between them. The CDR3: CASGPPGIGTGNTIYF. The CDR3 DNA sequence: TGTGCCAGCGGCCCCCCGGGAATCGGAACTGGAAACACCATATATTTT.

The chain couples TRBV19 to TRBJ2-1, with 9 bases fitting TRBD1. Germline-derived CDR1 and CDR2 are LNHDA and SQIVND (reference sequence). The V segment lost 3 bases and the J segment 6 bases; nucleotides outside the gene matches: 9. CDR3 length: 16 amino acids. CDR3 sequence (DNA): TGTGCCAGTAGTATGGTAGGGACAGGGTTTTTCAATGAGCAGTTCTTC. Encoded protein: CASSMVGTGFFNEQFF.

This chain joins TRBV5-4 and TRBJ2-7, with TRBD2 matching over 11 bases. The CDR3 is made up of 18 amino acids. CDR1 and CDR2 (germline): SGHNT, YYREEE (reference sequence). The J segment lost 6 bases and the V segment lost 0 bases, leaving 14 bases of the junction unmatched. For the CDR3, the DNA is TGTGCCAGCAGCTTGGGGGGACCTCTAGCGGGAGGTTTAATCGAGCAGTACTTC. It specifies CASSLGGPLAGGLIEQYF.

V usage is TRBV30 and J usage is TRBJ2-1, with D hard to call. This CDR3 has 11 amino acids. Trimming cost V 4 bases and J 5 bases, with 6 bases left between them. The germline V gene has CDR1 GTSNPN and CDR2 SVGIG (reference sequence). The CDR3 sequence: CAWTNDNEQFF. The CDR3 coding sequence is TGTGCCTGGACCAACGACAATGAGCAGTTCTTC.

This chain connects TRBV7-2 to TRBJ2-1; D ambiguous. The germline V gene encodes CDR1 SGHTA and CDR2 FQGNSA. The ends were cut back, 0 bases at V and 4 bases at J, with 10 bases in the middle. The CDR3 totals 15 residues. CDR3 coding DNA: TGTGCCAGCAGCTTAGCACACTCTTCTTACAATGAGCAGTTCTTC. It codes for CASSLAHSSYNEQFF.

Notes on this clone: Within the sample, other DNA sequences also encode this same CDR3. V and J are TRBV14 and TRBJ1-5; no reliable D call. The CDR3 has 12 residues. From germline, CDR1 is SGHDN and CDR2 FVKESK. V was trimmed by 3 bases and J by 5 bases, leaving 5 bases between them. CDR3 sequence (DNA): TGTGCCAGCAGCCAGGATCATCAGCCCCAGCATTTT. This translates into CASSQDHQPQHF.

This clone was seen only once. This sequence joins TRBV30 and TRBJ2-7, with D perhaps TRBD1 or TRBD2 (5 bases each). Germline V lookup: CDR1 GTSNPN, CDR2 SVGIG (reference sequence). Trimming left V 4 bases short and J 4 bases short, with 17 bases between. The CDR3 length is 14 residues. CDR3 sequence reads: CAWTRGKGGYEQYF. The CDR3, as DNA: TGTGCCTGGACCCGGGGCAAAGGAGGATACGAGCAGTACTTC.

The chain combines TRBV11-2 with TRBJ1-1; D might be TRBD1 (5 bases). V lost 4 bases and J lost 1, with 7 bases in between. CDR3 size: 13 residues. Germline V gives CDR1 SGHAT, CDR2 FQNNGV. CDR3 protein: CASSSGTNTEAFF. CDR3 nucleotides: TGTGCCAGCAGCTCCGGGACGAACACTGAAGCTTTCTTT.

J is TRBJ2-1 and V is TRBV6-5; possible D gene TRBD2, 5 bases. The CDR3 is 13 residues long. V was pared by 2 bases and J by 10 bases, with 12 bases between. Germline CDR1 and CDR2: MNHEY and SVGAGI. CDR3 sequence: CASSYPDAGEQFF. The CDR3 coding sequence is TGTGCCAGCAGTTACCCCGACGCGGGCGAGCAGTTCTTC.

The gene calls are TRBV5-5 and TRBJ2-7; 8 bases agree with TRBD2. This CDR3 is 14 amino acids long. Trimming removed 0 bases from V and 5 bases from J; junction bases left unmatched: 4. Germline V gives CDR1 SGHKS, CDR2 YYEKEE (reference sequence). CDR3 bases: TGTGCCAGCAGCTTGGGTGTGCGGGAGGACGAGCAGTACTTC. Translated: CASSLGVREDEQYF.

CDR3 protein: CASSLGQNTEAFF. CDR3 DNA: TGTGCCAGCAGTTTGGGACAGAACACTGAAGCTTTCTTT. The chain combines TRBV27 with TRBJ1-1; D possibly corresponds to TRBD1 (6 bases). Germline CDR1 MNHEY, CDR2 SMNVEV (reference sequence). The CDR3 sequence is 13 residues long. Trimming left V 3 bases short and J 1 base short, with 6 bases between.

This rearrangement joins TRBV28 to TRBJ1-2; the D gene is possibly TRBD1 (5 bases). Trimming took 0 bases from V and 1 from J, leaving 12 bases between them. Germline values: CDR1 MDHEN, CDR2 SYDVKM. The CDR3 runs to 16 residues. The DNA for the CDR3 is TGTGCCAGCAGTTTATGGGAGGGACCTAATAACTATGGCTACACCTTC. Translated: CASSLWEGPNNYGYTF.

The chain combines TRBV15 with TRBJ2-3; 7 bases line up with TRBD2. The V segment lost 5 bases and the J segment 4 bases; nucleotides outside the gene matches: 12. This CDR3 has 16 amino acids. CDR1 and CDR2 from the germline V gene are LNHNV and YYDKDF (reference sequence). CDR3 in DNA: TGTGCCACCAGCGAGGAATTGGCGGGAGTGTCAGATACGCAGTATTTT. Translating gives CATSEELAGVSDTQYF.

This chain connects TRBV6-5 to TRBJ1-5, with 11 bases identical to TRBD1. The germline V gene has CDR1 MNHEY and CDR2 SVGAGI. CDR3 length equals 14 residues. V trimming: 5 bases; J trimming: 10 bases; junction bases outside the gene matches: 7. CDR3 nucleotide sequence: TGTGCCAGCAGTCTGGACAGGGGGCGACGACCCCAGCATTTT. It specifies CASSLDRGRRPQHF.

The chain employs TRBV28 and TRBJ2-1, with D unclear. This CDR3 comprises 14 residues. The V end was cut by 4 bases, the J end by 4 bases, with 11 bases between. CDR1 and CDR2 from the germline V gene are MDHEN and SYDVKM. This CDR3 reads CASSSPPRYNEQFF. CDR3 coding DNA: TGTGCCAGCAGTTCCCCCCCCAGGTACAATGAGCAGTTCTTC.

The chain recombines TRBV7-9 with TRBJ2-5; D unclear. Trimming took 1 base from V and 2 from J, leaving 8 bases between them. This CDR3 contains 14 residues. CDR1 and CDR2 (germline): SEHNR, FQNEAQ (reference sequence). CDR3 nucleotide sequence: TGTGCCAGCAGCTTAGGACGCGGACAAGAGACCCAGTACTTC. This encodes CASSLGRGQETQYF. The full variable domain, completed using reference TRBV7-9 and TRBJ2-5, is DTGVSQNPRHKITKRGQNVTFRCDPISEHNRLYWYRQTLGQGPEFLTYFQNEAQLEKSRLLSDRFSAERPKGSFSTLEIQRTEQGDSAMYLCASSLGRGQETQYFGPGTRLLVL.

V gene TRBV21-1 combines with J gene TRBJ1-2; TRBD1 is the table's D call and was not checked against the DNA. TRBV21-1 is a recognized pseudogene. This CDR3 region has 16 residues. The CDR3 here is CASSKEDRFGKGGYTF. In DNA form, the CDR3 reads TGTGCCAGCAGCAAAGAAGATAGGTTTGGCAAGGGGGGCTACACCTTC.

The chain employs TRBV4-3 and TRBJ2-5; 8 bases are shared with TRBD2. There are 15 residues in the CDR3. Germline assignment: CDR1 LGHNA and CDR2 YSLEER. Trimming removed 3 bases from V and 5 bases from J; junction bases left unmatched: 8. The CDR3 nucleotides are TGCGCCAGCAGCCAGGGTAGCGGGATTGGGGAGACCCAGTACTTC. Its translation is CASSQGSGIGETQYF.

The chain uses TRBV7-2 and TRBJ2-1, with D perhaps TRBD2 (6 bases). This CDR3 is 16 amino acids long. Germline CDR1 is SGHTA and CDR2 is FQGNSA. V lost 7 bases to trimming and J lost 1 base, with 17 bases between them. CDR3 bases: TGTGCCAGCAACCCTCGGGGGACCCCATCCTACAATGAGCAGTTCTTC. It specifies CASNPRGTPSYNEQFF.

The rearrangement links TRBV6-1 to TRBJ2-2; D is possibly TRBD1 (6 bases). CDR1 is MNHNS and CDR2 is SASEGT in the germline V gene. The CDR3 consists of 15 residues. The V end lost 2 bases, the J end lost 4 bases, and 11 bases lay between the germline ends. As DNA, the CDR3 is TGTGCCAGCAGTGAACCAGGGGCCATCACCGGGGAGCTGTTTTTT. Protein: CASSEPGAITGELFF.

The chain uses TRBV19 and TRBJ2-7, with D unresolved. V was trimmed by 4 bases and J by 3 bases, leaving 10 bases between them. CDR1 and CDR2 (germline): LNHDA, SQIVND (reference sequence). The CDR3 sequence is 13 residues long. DNA for the CDR3: TGTGCCAGTAGTAAGGGCGAATACTACGAGCAGTACTTC. Protein: CASSKGEYYEQYF.

With regard to this clone: Within the sample, other DNA sequences also encode this same CDR3. The V call is TRBV19, the J call TRBJ2-3; D unclear. V lost 3 bases and J 5 bases, leaving 3 bases between the germline ends. Per the germline V gene, CDR1 is LNHDA and CDR2 is SQIVND (reference sequence). CDR3 length: 11 residues. In nucleotides, the CDR3 is TGTGCCAGTAGTATTAGAGATACGCAGTATTTT. Translated: CASSIRDTQYF.

J is TRBJ2-3 and V is TRBV7-3; weak D call: TRBD2 (6 bases). Germline CDR1 is SGHTA and CDR2 is FQGTGA. V was trimmed by 5 bases and J by 1 base, leaving 10 bases between them. The length of the CDR3 is 14 residues. This CDR3 is CASSGTQGTDTQYF. The CDR3 DNA follows: TGTGCCAGCAGCGGGACTCAAGGCACAGATACGCAGTATTTT.

The chain joins TRBV28 to TRBJ2-3; D call uncertain. The germline CDR1 and CDR2 sequences are MDHEN and SYDVKM. Trimming shortened V by 1 base and J by 5 bases, and 4 bases separated the two germline ends. CDR3 length: 12 amino acids. CDR3 sequence (DNA): TGTGCCAGCAGTTTATACATAGATACGCAGTATTTT. Translation: CASSLYIDTQYF.

The chain couples TRBV18 to TRBJ2-3, with D possibly being TRBD1 or TRBD2 (6 bases each). The CDR3 runs 16 residues. Germline assignment: CDR1 KGHSH and CDR2 LQKENI. The germline V and J ends were trimmed by 0 bases and 1 base, with 11 bases remaining between them. The CDR3 region has the DNA TGTGCCAGCTCACCACCGGGGGGCGCTGGCACAGATACGCAGTATTTT. Translated, it gives CASSPPGGAGTDTQYF.

A few counts support this clone. The chain links TRBV7-8 to TRBJ1-4; a weak D match, TRBD1 (6 bases). V was pared by 4 bases and J by 3 bases, with 15 bases between. From germline, CDR1 is SGHVS and CDR2 FQNEAQ. This CDR3 has 16 residues. In DNA, the CDR3 is TGTGCCAGCAGCTCCCCAAGACAGGCGGCTAATGAAAAACTGTTTTTT. As protein: CASSSPRQAANEKLFF.

The rearrangement links TRBV30 to TRBJ2-5; maybe TRBD2 (7 bases). The CDR3 has 12 residues. The germline V gene has CDR1 GTSNPN and CDR2 SVGIG (reference sequence). With 5 bases removed from V and 11 bases from J, the gap between germline ends came to 18 bases. This CDR3 reads CAWGGGGQSQYF. CDR3 bases: TGTGCCTGGGGAGGGGGGGGCCAGAGTCAGTACTTC.

CDR3 residues: CASSLPYREETQYF. The CDR3 coding sequence is TGTGCCAGCAGCTTACCGTACAGGGAAGAGACCCAGTACTTC. The J gene is TRBJ2-5, the V gene TRBV7-8, with a possible D match to TRBD1 (6 bases). V lost 2 bases, J lost 3 bases, and 10 bases lay in between. The CDR3 covers 14 residues. Per the germline V gene, CDR1 is SGHVS and CDR2 is FQNEAQ.